Below are 27 T cell receptor beta chains sequenced from a single sample in a study of T cell responses to AZD1222 COVID-19 vaccine. Here immunoSEQ multiplex PCR was the method, and the copy in TCRdb shows in-frame clones only, minus some. The sample consists of roughly 120,000 clones, about 91% of them appearing once. Sample: peripheral blood, taken on day 0 of AZD1222 vaccination. The receptors were sampled from an adult in good health.

The chain uses TRBV28 and TRBJ1-3, with 10 bases fitting TRBD1. Germline CDR1 reads MDHEN; CDR2 reads SYDVKM. CDR3 length: 18 residues. With 1 base clipped from V and 2 bases from J, the junction kept 8 bases outside the gene matches. The CDR3 DNA is TGTGCCAGCAGTTTATTTTATCCGGGACAGGGGACTGGAAACACCATATATTTT. Translating gives CASSLFYPGQGTGNTIYF.

V usage is TRBV9 and J usage is TRBJ1-3; D call uncertain. Trimming cost V 4 bases and J 4 bases, with 9 bases left between them. The CDR3 has 13 amino acids. Germline assignment: CDR1 SGDLS and CDR2 YYNGEE. The CDR3 sequence is CASSTLTGNTIYF. In nucleotides, the CDR3 is TGTGCCAGCAGCACCTTGACCGGAAACACCATATATTTT.

The chain uses TRBV7-8 and TRBJ2-2; D ambiguous. Trimming took 6 bases from V and 1 from J, leaving 9 bases between them. Germline CDR1 SGHVS, CDR2 FQNEAQ. The length of the CDR3 is 14 residues. DNA for the CDR3: TGTGCCAGCAGATTCTCTGAGAACACCGGGGAGCTGTTTTTT. The encoded protein is CASRFSENTGELFF.

This chain connects TRBV5-4 to TRBJ2-7, with D unclear. This CDR3 has 13 residues. Looked up from germline, CDR1 is SGHNT and CDR2 is YYREEE (reference sequence). V lost 0 bases, J lost 2 bases, and 6 bases lay in between. As DNA, the CDR3 is TGTGCCAGCAGCTTGGATTGGGCCTACGAGCAGTACTTC. This sequence encodes CASSLDWAYEQYF.

V is TRBV29-1 and J is TRBJ1-2; possible D gene TRBD1, 6 bases. Germline-derived CDR1 and CDR2 are SQVTM and ANQGSEA. The CDR3 is 13 residues long. V gave up 8 bases and J gave up 4 bases, with 17 bases separating them. The CDR3 here is CSFKYRDSYGYTF. The CDR3 region has the DNA TGCAGCTTCAAATACAGGGATTCCTATGGCTACACCTTC.

This clone was picked up one time. The rearrangement links TRBV20-1 to TRBJ2-1, with D uncertain. The CDR3 is 11 residues long. V was trimmed by 5 bases and J by 5 bases, leaving 7 bases between them. From germline, CDR1 is DFQATT and CDR2 SNEGSKA (reference sequence). CDR3 DNA: TGCAGTGCTCATATAAACAATGAGCAGTTCTTC. Its protein product is CSAHINNEQFF.

V is TRBV5-1 and J is TRBJ2-6; D ambiguous. Germline CDR1 and CDR2: SGHRS and YFSETQ. The CDR3 extends over 15 amino acids. V lost 1 base and J 0 bases, leaving 5 bases between the germline ends. The chain's CDR3 is CASSLLASGANVLTF. CDR3 nucleotide sequence: TGCGCCAGCAGCTTGTTGGCCTCTGGGGCCAACGTCCTGACTTTC. Based on the CDR3 plus reference TRBV5-1 and TRBJ2-6, the full variable domain is KAGVTQTPRYLIKTRGQQVTLSCSPISGHRSVSWYQQTPGQGLQFLFEYFSETQRNKGNFPGRFSGRQFSNSRSEMNVSTLELGDSALYLCASSLLASGANVLTFGAGSRLTVL.

The J gene is TRBJ1-1, the V gene TRBV21-1. TRBV21-1 is labeled a pseudogene. The CDR3 is 15 residues long. The DNA of the CDR3 is TGTGCCAGCAGCAGCCGGGTCTTTGGTCGCACTGAAGCTTTCTTT. Its translation is CASSSRVFGRTEAFF.

The CDR3 reads CASSRSGPQNYGYTF. CDR3 DNA: TGTGCCAGTAGTAGGTCGGGACCGCAGAACTATGGCTACACCTTC. The chain links TRBV19 to TRBJ1-2; possibly TRBD1 for D (5 bases). CDR1 is LNHDA and CDR2 is SQIVND in the germline V gene (reference sequence). There are 15 residues in the CDR3. V was cut by 4 bases and J by 2 bases, with 14 bases left in between.

The count of this clone is one. The chain uses TRBV29-1 and TRBJ2-7; D perhaps matches TRBD2 (7 bases). The V end lost 1 base, the J end lost 0 bases, and 13 bases lay between the germline ends. This CDR3 region has 15 residues. The V gene's germline CDR1 is SQVTM and CDR2 ANQGSEA. In DNA form, the CDR3 reads TGCAGCGTTGAAGGGGGGGGCGGGAGCTCCTACGAGCAGTACTTC. Its translation is CSVEGGGGSSYEQYF.

The rearrangement joins TRBV2 to TRBJ1-2; possible D gene TRBD1, 5 bases. There are 10 residues in the CDR3. In germline, CDR1 is SNHLY, CDR2 FYNNEI. The V and J ends lost 8 bases and 11 bases respectively, with 12 bases between them. The CDR3 reads CASHNGGYTF. Written as DNA, the CDR3 is TGTGCCAGCCATAACGGGGGGTACACCTTC.

The chain couples TRBV28 to TRBJ1-2; TRBD1 matches 7 bases. V shed 7 bases, J shed 5 bases, and the junction held 10 bases outside the gene matches. CDR1 MDHEN and CDR2 SYDVKM come from the germline V gene. This CDR3 is 14 amino acids long. The CDR3 nucleotides read TGTGCCAGCACCCCTCCAGGGGGAGGGTATGGCTACACCTTC. Protein sequence: CASTPPGGGYGYTF.

V usage is TRBV11-2 and J usage is TRBJ2-7; possibly TRBD2 for D (5 bases). V was trimmed by 1 base and J by 4 bases, leaving 8 bases between them. The CDR3 covers 13 residues. Germline V CDR1 and CDR2: SGHAT, FQNNGV. CDR3 region: CASSLGENYEQYF. CDR3 nucleotide sequence: TGTGCCAGCAGCTTAGGGGAGAATTACGAGCAGTACTTC.

The chain has TRBV6-5 and TRBJ2-7, with 9 bases that match TRBD2. Trimming took 6 bases from V and 0 from J; bases not matched to a gene: 6. This CDR3 has 15 amino acids. Germline CDR1 and CDR2: MNHEY and SVGAGI. CDR3 residues: CASRPRTSDSYEQYF. The CDR3 DNA is TGTGCCAGCAGACCTCGGACTAGCGACTCCTACGAGCAGTACTTC.

The rearrangement links TRBV27 to TRBJ1-2, with D possibly TRBD1 on 5 matching bases. V was clipped by 6 bases and J by 6 bases, with 14 bases between them. The V gene's germline CDR1 is MNHEY and CDR2 SMNVEV (reference sequence). The length of the CDR3 is 13 residues. CDR3 protein: CASSPGYWDGYTF. The CDR3 coding sequence is TGTGCCAGCAGCCCAGGGTATTGGGATGGCTACACCTTC.

The V gene is TRBV12-5, the J gene TRBJ1-5; D is perhaps TRBD1 (5 bases). The V end was cut by 3 bases, the J end by 2 bases, with 8 bases between. This CDR3 is 14 amino acids long. Germline V gene data show CDR1 as LGHNT and CDR2 as FRNRAP. This chain's CDR3 is CASGLDSRNQPQHF. The CDR3 DNA follows: TGTGCTAGTGGTTTAGACAGCCGCAATCAGCCCCAGCATTTT.

The chain carries TRBV6-5 and TRBJ1-2; 7 bases are a match to TRBD1. Germline loops: CDR1 MNHEY, CDR2 SVGAGI. V lost 0 bases, J lost 2 bases, and 0 bases stayed unmatched. This CDR3 region has 14 residues. The CDR3 loop reads CASSYSRGNYGYTF. The CDR3 DNA is TGTGCCAGCAGTTACTCCAGGGGGAACTATGGCTACACCTTC.

The chain carries TRBV5-1 and TRBJ1-1; no clear D gene. The CDR3 is 11 amino acids. The V gene's germline CDR1 is SGHRS and CDR2 YFSETQ. The germline V and J ends were trimmed by 4 bases and 2 bases, with 3 bases remaining between them. CDR3 DNA sequence: TGCGCCAGCAGCCTAAACACTGAAGCTTTCTTT. This translates into CASSLNTEAFF.

A single count supports this clone. CDR3 coding DNA: TGTGCCAGCAGCCAAGATTTGCAGGGAGCGGTCTATGGCTACACCTTC. This encodes CASSQDLQGAVYGYTF. The J gene is TRBJ1-2, the V gene TRBV4-2; tentatively, D is TRBD1 (5 bases). The germline CDR1 and CDR2 sequences are LGHNA and YNFKEQ. V lost 0 bases and J 4 bases, leaving 15 bases between the germline ends. CDR3 length: 16 amino acids.

V gene TRBV7-2 combines with J gene TRBJ1-3; D might be TRBD1 (5 bases). The CDR3 consists of 15 residues. The V gene lost 5 bases and the J gene lost 5 bases, with 16 bases spanning the gap. Looked up from germline, CDR1 is SGHTA and CDR2 is FQGNSA. In DNA form, the CDR3 reads TGTGCCAGCAGCCCCCCCGGGGGAGGGCGAAACACCATATATTTT. Translated: CASSPPGGGRNTIYF.

The rearrangement links TRBV12-3 or TRBV12-4 to TRBJ1-3; possibly TRBD1 for D (5 bases). The CDR3 is 13 residues long. With 8 bases removed from V and 4 bases from J, the gap between germline ends came to 12 bases. The CDR3 DNA follows: TGTGCCAGCTCCCTGGGGGGAGGAAACACCATATATTTT. Its translation: CASSLGGGNTIYF.

The rearrangement uses TRBV5-1 and TRBJ2-5; 9 bases line up with TRBD2. This CDR3 is built from 14 residues. CDR1 and CDR2 from the germline V gene are SGHRS and YFSETQ. The V segment lost 1 base and the J segment 4 bases; nucleotides outside the gene matches: 2. The CDR3: CASSLFSGGETQYF. Here the CDR3 DNA reads TGCGCCAGCAGCTTGTTTAGCGGGGGAGAGACCCAGTACTTC.

This chain links TRBV6-5 with TRBJ2-5; TRBD1 is a possible D gene (5 bases). The V end was cut by 2 bases, the J end by 5 bases, with 15 bases between. CDR1 is MNHEY, CDR2 SVGAGI, per germline. This CDR3 region has 15 residues. The CDR3 DNA sequence: TGTGCCAGCAGTTACGTTGGCCCCTCAGGGGAGACCCAGTACTTC. This sequence encodes CASSYVGPSGETQYF.

V usage is TRBV18 and J usage is TRBJ2-7, with 12 bases fitting TRBD1. The V segment lost 0 bases and the J segment 7 bases; nucleotides outside the gene matches: 4. Germline lookup yields CDR1 KGHSH and CDR2 LQKENI. This CDR3 is built from 15 residues. The CDR3 region is CASSPPGQGAREQYF. The CDR3, as DNA: TGTGCCAGCTCACCACCGGGACAGGGGGCGCGGGAGCAGTACTTC.

On this clone itself: Additional DNA sequences in this sample encode the identical CDR3. The rearrangement joins TRBV6-5 to TRBJ2-7; D call uncertain. Between the trimmed V and J ends, which lost 6 bases and 2 bases, there was a span of 14 bases. The length of the CDR3 is 14 residues. Per the germline V gene, CDR1 is MNHEY and CDR2 is SVGAGI. As DNA, the CDR3 is TGTGCCAGCAGCGTTATAGATAGTACCTACGAGCAGTACTTC. Translating gives CASSVIDSTYEQYF.

The CDR3 loop is CASRDRGPDTQYF. The DNA for the CDR3 is TGTGCCAGCAGGGACAGGGGTCCAGATACGCAGTATTTT. The chain joins TRBV6-6 to TRBJ2-3; 9 positions agree with TRBD1. Germline V CDR1 and CDR2: MNHNY, SVGAGI (reference sequence). There are 13 residues in the CDR3. V lost 6 bases to trimming and J lost 4 bases; unmatched junction nucleotides: 2.

The chain links TRBV12-5 to TRBJ2-1, with 9 bases lining up with TRBD1. Germline V gene lookup returns CDR1 LGHNT and CDR2 FRNRAP. Trimming at V came to 4 bases and at J to 8 bases, leaving 9 bases not matched to a gene. The CDR3 sequence is 15 residues long. The chain's CDR3 is CASGSTGGPLDEQFF. DNA for the CDR3: TGTGCTAGTGGTTCAACAGGGGGCCCACTGGATGAGCAGTTCTTC.